The clone carrying this T cell receptor beta chain came up a few times. The antigen is not known. Germline V CDR1 and CDR2: SGHDN, FVKESK. This CDR3 comprises 12 residues. Deletions cut 0 bases from V and 5 bases from J, with 4 bases between. These data are taken from a study of beta chain features in type 1 diabetes. The isolated RNA, all of it, was reverse transcribed, so expressed TCRB transcripts were what got sequenced. Profiling relied on immunoSEQ multiplex PCR, and the TCRdb table lists in-frame clones only, not all of them. The sample has 550,000 to 850,000 clones; roughly 13% are singletons. Study results and limitations: cDNA-based sequencing might over-represent cells highly expressing TCR. Moderate yet significant TCRB CDR3 shortening was seen in Type 1 diabetes patients in all four CD4+ subsets. Any role of HLA type in TCRB rearrangement remained unresolved here.

This sequence originates from a young man with type 1 diabetes. Specimen: naive CD4+ T cells from blood. The chain has TRBV14 and TRBJ1-2; D gene uncertain. CDR3 sequence (DNA): TGTGCCAGCAGCCAAGAGGGATATGGCTACACCTTC. Its translation: CASSQEGYGYTF.